This T cell receptor (beta chain) was identified in a study of OX40 agonist ivuxolimab in advanced cancers. Across the study: The patients received agonistic anti-OX40 (CD134) antibody ivuxolimab. Those enrolled were about 82% male, with a mean age of approximately 60 years and ages from roughly 23 to 80. At 0.01 to 10 mg/kg, ivuxolimab was administered intravenously to patients every 2 weeks.

The germline V gene has CDR1 MNHNS and CDR2 SASEGT. V dropped 8 bases and J dropped 3 bases, with 13 bases sitting between them. This CDR3 has 13 residues. Patients were excluded for autoimmune disease history or systemic immunosuppression. Profiled with immunoSEQ multiplex PCR; TCRdb holds only in-frame clones, not every one. The data hold about 94,000 clones, with roughly 84% observed a single time. This receptor was taken from an adult with an advanced solid tumor such as melanoma, head and neck, liver or kidney cancer. This rearrangement joins TRBV6-1 to TRBJ1-2, with D maybe TRBD1 (5 bases). Sample: CD4+ or CD8+ T cells sorted from blood, taken in a trial of the OX40 agonist ivuxolimab. In nucleotides, the CDR3 is TGTGCCAGCTTGGAAAGGACATACTATGGCTACACCTTC. Amino acid sequence: CASLERTYYGYTF.